These 2 T cell receptor beta chains share one sample of origin, sequenced in a study of OX40 agonist ivuxolimab in advanced cancers. Profiled with immunoSEQ multiplex PCR; TCRdb holds only in-frame clones, not every one. The repertoire includes over 75,000 clones, 70% to 90% of them detected once, and approximately 1.5% sits in the top ten. The specimen comprised CD4+ or CD8+ T cells sorted from blood, sampled in a trial of the OX40 agonist ivuxolimab. The source is an adult with an advanced solid tumor such as melanoma, head and neck, liver or kidney cancer.

This clone was detected only a few times. The V and J genes are TRBV5-1 and TRBJ1-1, with a weak D call TRBD1 (5 bases). Deletions cut 2 bases from V and 5 bases from J, with 10 bases between. This CDR3 is 13 amino acids long. CDR1 and CDR2 (germline): SGHRS, YFSETQ. This chain's CDR3 is CASSLGEGTEAFF. The CDR3 DNA follows: TGCGCCAGCAGCTTAGGGGAAGGGACTGAAGCTTTCTTT. Full variable domain (rest looked up from reference TRBV5-1 and TRBJ1-1): KAGVTQTPRYLIKTRGQQVTLSCSPISGHRSVSWYQQTPGQGLQFLFEYFSETQRNKGNFPGRFSGRQFSNSRSEMNVSTLELGDSALYLCASSLGEGTEAFFGQGTRLTVV.

The V and J genes are TRBV28 and TRBJ1-5, with TRBD1 identical over 8 bases. The V gene end was trimmed by 9 bases and the J gene end by 1 base; junction bases not matched to a gene: 5. The length of the CDR3 is 14 residues. The germline gives CDR1 MDHEN, CDR2 SYDVKM. The CDR3 reads CASEDRVSNQPQHF. CDR3 sequence (DNA): TGTGCCAGTGAGGACAGGGTCAGCAATCAGCCCCAGCATTTT. The whole variable domain, filled in from reference TRBV28 and TRBJ1-5, reads DVKVTQSSRYLVKRTGEKVFLECVQDMDHENMFWYRQDPGLGLRLIYFSYDVKMKEKGDIPEGYSVSREKKERFSLILESASTNQTSMYLCASEDRVSNQPQHFGDGTRLSIL.